This passage covers 29 T cell receptor beta chains from one sample sequenced in a study of early T cells in non-severe SARS-CoV-2 infection. One entry per CDR3 protein, called by TCRdb with MiXCR from the 5' RACE reads. The sample has approximately 77,000 distinct CDR3 sequences, approximately 12% seen once. Sequencing was done on a sample of whole blood. These receptors originate from an adult who was a healthcare worker with PCR-confirmed SARS-CoV-2 infection or an uninfected control (not recorded which).

A few counts support this clonotype. The chain joins TRBV7-2 to TRBJ2-2, with TRBD2 matching 7 bases. Germline V lookup: CDR1 SGHTA, CDR2 FQGNSA. The CDR3 loop spans 15 amino acids. Trimming cost V 2 bases and J 1 base; bases outside gene matches: 1. The CDR3 here is CASSLTGGNTGELFF. CDR3 nucleotide sequence: TGTGCCAGCAGCTTAACGGGGGGGAACACCGGGGAGCTGTTTTTT.

This clonotype was seen only a few times. V and J are TRBV19 and TRBJ1-5, with 8 bases fitting TRBD1. Germline V gene data show CDR1 as LNHDA and CDR2 as SQIVND (reference sequence). Trimming at V came to 7 bases and at J to 6 bases, leaving 8 bases not matched to a gene. The CDR3 extends over 14 amino acids. In DNA form, the CDR3 reads TGTGCCAGTATCGTAACAGGGGGTCGTCAGCCCCAGCATTTT. It codes for CASIVTGGRQPQHF.

This clonotype has at least ten counts. The V and J genes are TRBV7-2 and TRBJ2-7; D perhaps matches TRBD1 (5 bases). The CDR3 consists of 11 residues. Germline assignment: CDR1 SGHTA and CDR2 FQGNSA. Trimming removed 1 base at V and 7 bases at J, with 5 bases between. This CDR3 reads CASSLGTEQYF. The CDR3 DNA reads TGTGCCAGCAGCTTAGGGACAGAGCAGTACTTC.

This clonotype was counted ten times or more. V gene TRBV18 combines with J gene TRBJ2-1; 7 bases match TRBD1. CDR3 size: 17 residues. The V and J ends lost 0 bases and 2 bases, in that order; junction bases with no gene match: 7. CDR1 and CDR2 from the germline V gene are KGHSH and LQKENI. CDR3 region: CASSPPTETGTYNEQFF. CDR3 nucleotide sequence: TGTGCCAGCTCACCACCTACGGAGACAGGGACCTACAATGAGCAGTTCTTC.

This chain connects TRBV20-1 to TRBJ2-3, with 7 positions matching TRBD2. With V trimmed by 0 bases and J by 0 bases, 9 bases remained unmatched. Germline V gene lookup returns CDR1 DFQATT and CDR2 SNEGSKA (reference sequence). This CDR3 region has 17 residues. CDR3 in DNA: TGCAGTGCTAGAGATTGGGAGGGTAGCGCCAGCACAGATACGCAGTATTTT. Encoded protein: CSARDWEGSASTDTQYF.

The chain recombines TRBV20-1 with TRBJ1-4; TRBD1 is a possible D gene (5 bases). CDR1 is DFQATT and CDR2 is SNEGSKA in the germline V gene (reference sequence). This CDR3 comprises 13 residues. The V and J ends lost 6 bases and 7 bases respectively, with 15 bases between them. The CDR3 DNA follows: TGCAGTGCGCATAGAGGGGCAGGTGAAAAACTGTTTTTT. This gives the protein CSAHRGAGEKLFF.

This chain links TRBV29-1 with TRBJ2-2; D not certain. The CDR3 consists of 11 residues. V lost 7 bases, J lost 6 bases, and 9 bases lay in between. Germline loops: CDR1 SQVTM, CDR2 ANQGSEA. The DNA of the CDR3 is TGCAGCGGAGCGAGATCCGGGGAGCTGTTTTTT. Translated, it gives CSGARSGELFF.

This clonotype has ten or more counts. The rearrangement links TRBV5-1 to TRBJ2-7; no reliable D call. CDR1 is SGHRS, CDR2 YFSETQ, per germline. V was shortened by 4 bases and J by 1 base, with 15 bases between the two germline ends. This CDR3 region has 15 residues. This CDR3 reads CASSATPERSYEQYF. The CDR3 nucleotides read TGCGCCAGCAGCGCTACCCCGGAGAGGTCCTACGAGCAGTACTTC.

This clonotype showed up just a few times. The chain joins TRBV5-1 to TRBJ2-2; the D is unclear. V was trimmed by 4 bases and J by 0 bases, leaving 7 bases between them. Germline V lookup: CDR1 SGHRS, CDR2 YFSETQ. The CDR3 covers 14 residues. The chain's CDR3 is CASSGNTNTGELFF. The CDR3 DNA reads as TGCGCCAGCAGCGGGAATACGAACACCGGGGAGCTGTTTTTT.

The V gene is TRBV3-1, the J gene TRBJ1-1; possible D gene TRBD1, 5 bases. The germline CDR1 and CDR2 sequences are LGHDT and YNNKEL (reference sequence). This CDR3 has 12 residues. Trimming took 5 bases from V and 7 from J, leaving 11 bases between them. CDR3 nucleotides: TGTGCCAGCAGCGACGACAGACTTGAAGCTTTCTTT. Protein product: CASSDDRLEAFF.

The chain combines TRBV20-1 with TRBJ1-5; D unclear. V was clipped by 0 bases and J by 0 bases, with 15 bases between them. Germline lookup yields CDR1 DFQATT and CDR2 SNEGSKA (reference sequence). The CDR3 length is 17 residues. This CDR3 reads CSARDGGHFDSNQPQHF. CDR3 DNA: TGCAGTGCTAGAGATGGTGGGCACTTTGATAGCAATCAGCCCCAGCATTTT.

In this sample, this clonotype turned up a few times. The CDR3 nucleotides are TGTGCCAGCAGTTACTCGAGGACAGGGTCTGACGAGCAGTACTTC. This encodes CASSYSRTGSDEQYF. This chain joins TRBV6-6 and TRBJ2-7, with TRBD1 matching over 8 bases. The V and J ends lost 0 bases and 5 bases, in that order; junction bases with no gene match: 6. The CDR3 runs to 15 residues. The germline V gene encodes CDR1 MNHNY and CDR2 SVGAGI (reference sequence).

The rearrangement links TRBV29-1 to TRBJ2-1; 8 nucleotides agree with TRBD1. V was clipped by 6 bases and J by 6 bases; unmatched bases: 7. The CDR3 length is 13 residues. Germline V gene sequence: CDR1 SQVTM, CDR2 ANQGSEA. Here the CDR3 DNA reads TGCAGCGTGACAGGGGAAGGGACCAATGAGCAGTTCTTC. The encoded protein is CSVTGEGTNEQFF.

This clonotype came up many times. This sequence joins TRBV12-2 and TRBJ2-5. TRBV12-2 is given as a pseudogene. The CDR3 spans 15 residues. CDR3 sequence: CASRFNKAAEETQYF. DNA for the CDR3: TGTGCAAGTCGCTTTAATAAGGCGGCAGAAGAGACCCAGTACTTC.

This sequence joins TRBV15 and TRBJ1-1; tentatively, D is TRBD1 (5 bases). The V gene's germline CDR1 is LNHNV and CDR2 YYDKDF (reference sequence). The CDR3 consists of 14 residues. Trimming cost V 5 bases and J 1 base, with 11 bases left between them. The CDR3 sequence: CATSLLQGNTEAFF. In DNA form, the CDR3 reads TGTGCCACCAGCCTACTGCAGGGGAACACTGAAGCTTTCTTT. Looking up the rest from reference TRBV15 and TRBJ1-1 gives the full variable domain: DAMVIQNPRYQVTQFGKPVTLSCSQTLNHNVMYWYQQKSSQAPKLLFHYYDKDFNNEADTPDNFQSRRPNTSFCFLDIRSPGLGDTAMYLCATSLLQGNTEAFFGQGTRLTVV.

The rearrangement joins TRBV28 to TRBJ2-7; 9 nucleotides agree with TRBD2. This CDR3 has 15 amino acids. V shed 4 bases, J shed 6 bases, and the junction held 10 bases outside the gene matches. Germline CDR1 is MDHEN and CDR2 is SYDVKM. CDR3 coding DNA: TGTGCCAGCAGTTCCAGGCGGCGGGAGGGCCGCGAGCAGTACTTC. This sequence encodes CASSSRRREGREQYF.

On this clonotype itself: This may come from a read error, since a much larger clone is one base off. The V and J genes are TRBV30 and TRBJ2-4; TRBD2 might be the D (6 bases). Germline lookup yields CDR1 GTSNPN and CDR2 SVGIG (reference sequence). The CDR3 loop spans 14 amino acids. The CDR3 DNA sequence: TGTGCCTGGGGGACTGGCCTAGCCATAAACATTCAGTACTTC. Protein: CAWGTGLAINIQYF.

This clonotype has at least ten counts. This chain uses TRBV28 with TRBJ2-3; 9 nucleotides agree with TRBD1. Looked up from germline, CDR1 is MDHEN and CDR2 is SYDVKM. The V segment lost 5 bases and the J segment 5 bases; nucleotides outside the gene matches: 8. The CDR3 spans 15 residues. The CDR3 region is CASSPSGTGRDTQYF. The CDR3 DNA reads as TGTGCCAGCAGTCCCTCAGGGACAGGGAGAGATACGCAGTATTTT.

This clonotype was recorded many times. The rearrangement links TRBV7-8 to TRBJ1-6; TRBD1 aligns across 9 bases. CDR1 is SGHVS, CDR2 FQNEAQ, per germline. The CDR3 runs to 17 residues. The V segment lost 1 base and the J segment 6 bases; nucleotides outside the gene matches: 7. The CDR3 spells CASSLGVRDRVNSPLHF. Here the CDR3 DNA reads TGTGCCAGCAGCTTAGGGGTCCGGGACAGGGTTAATTCACCCCTCCACTTT.

This chain links TRBV28 with TRBJ1-2, with D unresolved. Germline V CDR1 and CDR2: MDHEN, SYDVKM. V dropped 6 bases and J dropped 10 bases, with 15 bases sitting between them. The length of the CDR3 is 12 residues. The CDR3 reads CASRDSLWDYTF. CDR3 in DNA: TGTGCCAGCAGGGATAGTCTATGGGACTACACCTTC.

V usage is TRBV30 and J usage is TRBJ2-7; unclear D gene. V lost 5 bases and J lost 4, with 12 bases in between. There are 12 residues in the CDR3. Per germline, CDR1 GTSNPN and CDR2 SVGIG (reference sequence). The CDR3 nucleotides read TGTGCCTGGGGCTGGGGTGGGTACGAGCAGTACTTC. It translates to CAWGWGGYEQYF.

The genes are TRBV6-5 and TRBJ2-1, with 9 nucleotides matching TRBD2. CDR1 is MNHEY and CDR2 is SVGAGI in the germline V gene. J gave up 6 bases and V 5 bases, and 8 bases lay outside the gene matches. This CDR3 contains 15 residues. The CDR3 DNA reads TGTGCCAGCAGTAATAGCGGGAGTGATGGCAATGAGCAGTTCTTC. It translates to CASSNSGSDGNEQFF.

The chain has TRBV28 and TRBJ1-1; D may be TRBD1 (5 bases). V was pared by 8 bases and J by 5 bases, with 18 bases between. The CDR3 runs to 14 residues. In germline, CDR1 is MDHEN, CDR2 SYDVKM. DNA for the CDR3: TGTGCCAGCCTCACGTCCGGGGGTAGGACTGAAGCTTTCTTT. Encoded protein: CASLTSGGRTEAFF.

The CDR3 nucleotides read TGTGCCAGCAGCTTACGTGGGCCCGGAAGCACTGAAGCTTTCTTT. Its protein is CASSLRGPGSTEAFF. The J gene is TRBJ1-1, the V gene TRBV7-3; D is uncertain. The CDR3 consists of 15 residues. The germline gives CDR1 SGHTA, CDR2 FQGTGA. Trimming pared 2 bases from V and 4 bases from J, leaving 14 bases between.

The genes are TRBV3-1 and TRBJ2-3; no firm D call. V lost 3 bases to trimming and J lost 1 base, with 8 bases between them. The germline V gene encodes CDR1 LGHDT and CDR2 YNNKEL (reference sequence). The CDR3 runs to 14 residues. Here the CDR3 reads CASSQGSGTDTQYF. For the CDR3, the DNA is TGTGCCAGCAGCCAGGGCTCCGGCACAGATACGCAGTATTTT.

The V and J genes are TRBV6-1 and TRBJ2-1; D remains ambiguous. Germline V gives CDR1 MNHNS, CDR2 SASEGT. Trimming cost V 0 bases and J 13 bases, with 10 bases left between them. The length of the CDR3 is 12 residues. CDR3 amino acids: CASSEARWNQFF. Written as DNA, the CDR3 is TGTGCCAGCAGTGAAGCTAGGTGGAACCAGTTCTTC.

This chain links TRBV11-2 with TRBJ2-2; no clear D. The CDR3 runs to 14 residues. The germline gives CDR1 SGHAT, CDR2 FQNNGV. The germline V and J ends were trimmed by 11 bases and 3 bases, with 16 bases remaining between them. As DNA, the CDR3 is TGTGCCGGCCAGGCCGGTTACGACACCGGGGAGCTGTTTTTT. Protein: CAGQAGYDTGELFF.

There are many counts of this clonotype. This chain uses TRBV29-1 with TRBJ2-5; D unclear. The V end lost 4 bases, the J end lost 0 bases, and 9 bases lay between the germline ends. The CDR3 consists of 13 residues. In germline, CDR1 is SQVTM, CDR2 ANQGSEA. The CDR3 region is CSVVGSNQETQYF. CDR3 bases: TGCAGCGTTGTTGGCAGTAACCAAGAGACCCAGTACTTC.

The chain uses TRBV28 and TRBJ2-5; D not certain. Trimming removed 3 bases from V and 3 bases from J, with 5 bases in between. Germline CDR1 MDHEN, CDR2 SYDVKM. The CDR3 is 12 amino acids. Here the CDR3 DNA reads TGTGCCAGCAGTTTTGCAGAAGAGACCCAGTACTTC. This gives the protein CASSFAEETQYF. The full variable domain, in which reference TRBV28 and TRBJ2-5 provide the parts outside the CDR3, is DVKVTQSSRYLVKRTGEKVFLECVQDMDHENMFWYRQDPGLGLRLIYFSYDVKMKEKGDIPEGYSVSREKKERFSLILESASTNQTSMYLCASSFAEETQYFGPGTRLLVL.